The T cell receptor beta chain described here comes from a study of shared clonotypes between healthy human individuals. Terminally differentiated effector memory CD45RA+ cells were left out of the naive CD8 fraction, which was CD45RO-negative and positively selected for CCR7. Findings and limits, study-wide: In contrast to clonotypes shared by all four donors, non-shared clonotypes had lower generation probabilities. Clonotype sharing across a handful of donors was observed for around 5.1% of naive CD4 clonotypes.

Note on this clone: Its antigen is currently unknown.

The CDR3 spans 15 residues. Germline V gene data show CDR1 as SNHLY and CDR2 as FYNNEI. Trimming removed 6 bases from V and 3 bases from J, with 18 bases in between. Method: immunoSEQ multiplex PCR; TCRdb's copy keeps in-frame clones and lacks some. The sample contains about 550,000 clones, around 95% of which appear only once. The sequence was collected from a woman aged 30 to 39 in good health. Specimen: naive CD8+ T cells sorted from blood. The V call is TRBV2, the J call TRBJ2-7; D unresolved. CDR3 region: CASRISWQWGYEQYF. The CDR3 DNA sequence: TGTGCCAGCAGGATCTCATGGCAGTGGGGCTACGAGCAGTACTTC.